This TCR beta chain was captured by sequencing in a study of blood T cell repertoires in COVID-19. On the study more broadly: Samples of COVID-19 (acute and convalescent) were obtained from the United States, Italy and Spain. Sample material is recorded as cDNA or gDNA derived from T cells, B-cell-depleted T cells, or PBMCs.

Profiled with immunoSEQ multiplex PCR; TCRdb holds only in-frame clones, not every one. The data show some 320,000 clones, approximately 91% seen once. The CDR3 spans 14 residues. V lost 0 bases, J lost 8 bases, and 13 bases lay in between. Germline V gives CDR1 GTSNPN, CDR2 SVGIG (reference sequence). Participant age was roughly 18 to 89 years, and participants resided in approximately 24 US areas. No more than 2 weeks before study entry, exposed participants had met a case of COVID-19. This clonotype was obtained from a woman aged 25 to 39 who had been exposed to COVID-19. The chain combines TRBV30 with TRBJ1-4; tentative D call: TRBD1 (5 bases). Sequenced input: PBMCs or T cells enriched from blood (not recorded which). The CDR3: CAWSVTGFFEKLFF. The CDR3 nucleotides read TGTGCCTGGAGTGTTACAGGATTTTTCGAAAAACTGTTTTTT.